Listed here are 25 T cell receptor beta chains from one sample, sequenced in a study of CD8+CD57+ T cells in acquired aplastic anemia. Patients chosen for sequencing had CD8+CD57+ cells that had expanded, as shown by flow cytometry. The template used for profiling TCR beta VDJ and CDR3 was genomic DNA. MiXCR, applied by TCRdb to the reads, yields one record per CDR3 protein. The sample gives under 200,000 distinct CDR3 sequences, around 52% of which show up once; roughly 30% is in the top ten. Material: sorted CD4+, CD8+, or CD8+CD57+ T cells (not recorded which) from PBMCs. The receptor set was obtained from a human donor with aplastic anemia.

This clonotype was picked up many times. Here the CDR3 DNA reads TGTGCCAGCAGCTTATCTGCAGTGAACACCGGGGAGCTGTTTTTT. This sequence encodes CASSLSAVNTGELFF. The chain combines TRBV7-2 with TRBJ2-2; D call uncertain. CDR1 and CDR2 (germline): SGHTA, FQGNSA. The V end lost 2 bases, the J end lost 1 base, and 8 bases lay between the germline ends. CDR3 length: 15 residues.

V is TRBV7-2 and J is TRBJ2-7; D ambiguous. V was clipped by 1 base and J by 6 bases, with 10 bases between them. In germline, CDR1 is SGHTA, CDR2 FQGNSA. CDR3 length equals 13 residues. The CDR3 protein is CASSLVSAGEQYF. CDR3 nucleotide sequence: TGTGCCAGCAGCTTAGTCTCAGCCGGCGAGCAGTACTTC.

This clonotype was observed at least ten times. CDR3 DNA sequence: TGTGCCAGCAGCCATCTGCCGGGACAGGGCACCGGGGAGCTGTTTTTT. Translating gives CASSHLPGQGTGELFF. V usage is TRBV14 and J usage is TRBJ2-2; 9 nucleotides line up with TRBD1. V lost 3 bases and J lost 4; bases outside the gene matches: 6. CDR3 size: 16 residues. Germline CDR1 SGHDN, CDR2 FVKESK.

This clonotype was seen ten or more times. The chain joins TRBV20-1 to TRBJ2-7; 8 positions match TRBD2. The CDR3 is made up of 17 amino acids. Losses at the gene ends were 3 bases for V and 2 bases for J; bases not matched to a gene: 15. Germline CDR1 and CDR2: DFQATT and SNEGSKA (reference sequence). Here the CDR3 DNA reads TGCAGTGCTAGGGATTACCTGGGCCGCGGGGGGCCCTACGAGCAGTACTTC. Translation: CSARDYLGRGGPYEQYF.

This chain joins TRBV2 and TRBJ1-5; tentatively, D is TRBD1 (6 bases). There are 14 residues in the CDR3. Looked up from germline, CDR1 is SNHLY and CDR2 is FYNNEI. V lost 4 bases to trimming and J lost 2 bases, with 9 bases between them. CDR3 coding DNA: TGTGCCAGCAGTGCAGGGGATGGCAATCAGCCCCAGCATTTT. This gives the protein CASSAGDGNQPQHF.

This clonotype was seen a handful of times. One base away lies a much larger clone, so this may be a sequencing read error. This chain links TRBV12-3 or TRBV12-4 with TRBJ1-1, with a weak D call TRBD1 (5 bases). The CDR3 length is 13 residues. The CDR3 sequence: CASSPGGHTGAFF. In DNA, the CDR3 is TGTGCCAGCAGTCCGGGCGGACACACTGGAGCTTTCTTT.

This clonotype was recorded a few times. The V gene is TRBV3-1, the J gene TRBJ1-1; TRBD1 might be the D (6 bases). The germline gives CDR1 LGHDT, CDR2 YNNKEL (reference sequence). This CDR3 spans 17 amino acids. V was clipped by 0 bases and J by 3 bases, with 17 bases between them. The CDR3 protein is CASSQDPRDTADTEAFF. The CDR3 nucleotides read TGTGCCAGCAGCCAAGATCCGCGGGACACGGCGGACACTGAAGCTTTCTTT.

This clonotype has ten or more counts. V gene TRBV5-6 combines with J gene TRBJ1-5, with D possibly being TRBD1 (6 bases). Looked up from germline, CDR1 is SGHDT and CDR2 is YYEEEE. V lost 3 bases to trimming and J lost 3 bases, with 16 bases between them. CDR3 size: 16 residues. In DNA form, the CDR3 reads TGTGCCAGCAGCTCACGGGGGGGGGCACTCAATCAGCCCCAGCATTTT. This encodes CASSSRGGALNQPQHF.

This clonotype was found many times. V and J are TRBV24-1 and TRBJ2-2; D is unclear. V was pared by 7 bases and J by 2 bases, with 10 bases between. Germline V gene lookup returns CDR1 KGHDR and CDR2 SFDVKD. This CDR3 contains 14 residues. CDR3 loop: CATRDRSNTGELFF. CDR3 in DNA: TGTGCCACCAGAGACCGGAGTAACACCGGGGAGCTGTTTTTT.

This CDR3 reads CASGQNQPQHF. In DNA, the CDR3 is TGTGCCAGTGGGCAGAATCAGCCCCAGCATTTT. The gene calls are TRBV19 and TRBJ1-5; unclear D gene. Germline V lookup: CDR1 LNHDA, CDR2 SQIVND (reference sequence). The V and J ends lost 8 bases and 4 bases respectively, with 6 bases between them. The CDR3 loop spans 11 amino acids.

The DNA for the CDR3 is TGCAGCGTTGAGGCTGATGAAGCTTTCTTT. The encoded protein is CSVEADEAFF. V usage is TRBV29-1 and J usage is TRBJ1-1; D not certain. Germline values: CDR1 SQVTM, CDR2 ANQGSEA. V was trimmed by 3 bases and J by 7 bases, leaving 6 bases between them. This CDR3 has 10 amino acids.

The chain is built from TRBV29-1 and TRBJ1-5; TRBD1 might be the D (5 bases). Germline V CDR1 and CDR2: SQVTM, ANQGSEA. The CDR3 extends over 13 amino acids. V was shortened by 6 bases and J by 3 bases, with 12 bases between the two germline ends. Here the CDR3 DNA reads TGCAGCGTATCGGAGGGGACCAATCAGCCCCAGCATTTT. Translated, it gives CSVSEGTNQPQHF.

This clonotype was observed at least ten times. The chain recombines TRBV5-6 with TRBJ2-5; D remains unclear. Germline V gene data show CDR1 as SGHDT and CDR2 as YYEEEE. V gave up 6 bases and J gave up 4 bases, with 7 bases separating them. The CDR3 spans 11 residues. The DNA for the CDR3 is TGTGCCAGCAAGTATGCAGAGACCCAGTACTTC. It is translated as CASKYAETQYF. Combining the CDR3 with reference TRBV5-6 and TRBJ2-5 gives the whole variable domain DAGVTQSPTHLIKTRGQQVTLRCSPKSGHDTVSWYQQALGQGPQFIFQYYEEEERQRGNFPDRFSGHQFPNYSSELNVNALLLGDSALYLCASKYAETQYFGPGTRLLVL.

This clonotype was seen many times. The chain uses TRBV20-1 and TRBJ2-1; weak D call: TRBD1 (6 bases). The V gene lost 1 base and the J gene lost 10 bases, with 8 bases spanning the gap. This CDR3 is built from 11 residues. Per germline, CDR1 DFQATT and CDR2 SNEGSKA (reference sequence). The CDR3 DNA sequence: TGCAGTGCTAGAGGGGGGACAGAGCAGTTCTTC. Residues: CSARGGTEQFF.

This clonotype was found many times. The chain combines TRBV7-2 with TRBJ1-6; TRBD1 aligns across 9 bases. This CDR3 has 15 amino acids. Germline V gene lookup returns CDR1 SGHTA and CDR2 FQGNSA. The J segment lost 9 bases and the V segment lost 5 bases, leaving 8 bases of the junction unmatched. The CDR3 loop is CASSPSTGGISPLHF. The CDR3 DNA is TGTGCCAGCAGCCCCTCGACAGGGGGTATTTCACCCCTCCACTTT.

At least ten counts were recorded for this clonotype. This chain links TRBV19 with TRBJ2-3, with 7 bases fitting TRBD2. The length of the CDR3 is 14 residues. Unmatched junction bases numbered 2, after V lost 1 base and J lost 4 bases. From germline, CDR1 is LNHDA and CDR2 SQIVND (reference sequence). CDR3 nucleotides: TGTGCCAGTAGTATAGGCGGGAGCGCAGATACGCAGTATTTT. This encodes CASSIGGSADTQYF.

With regard to this clonotype: This may arise from a read error, as a much more abundant clone is one base away. The rearrangement joins TRBV6-5 to TRBJ1-1; the D gene is possibly TRBD1 (6 bases). The germline gives CDR1 MNHEY, CDR2 SVGAGI. The CDR3 has 13 amino acids. The CDR3 loop reads CASSSGWDTEASF. For the CDR3, the DNA is TGTGCCAGCAGTTCCGGATGGGACACTGAAGCTTCCTTT.

This clonotype was seen many times. J is TRBJ2-5 and V is TRBV29-1; TRBD1 is a possible D gene (5 bases). The germline V and J ends were trimmed by 1 base and 1 base, with 10 bases remaining between them. Germline V lookup: CDR1 SQVTM, CDR2 ANQGSEA. The CDR3 contains 14 residues. CDR3 loop: CSVEVQGGQETQYF. CDR3 nucleotide sequence: TGCAGCGTTGAAGTCCAGGGTGGCCAAGAGACCCAGTACTTC.

V and J are TRBV15 and TRBJ1-1; D is unresolved. V dropped 3 bases and J dropped 7 bases, with 15 bases sitting between them. In germline, CDR1 is LNHNV, CDR2 YYDKDF (reference sequence). The CDR3 length is 14 residues. The CDR3 reads CATSRGEALLEAFF. CDR3 coding DNA: TGTGCCACCAGCAGGGGTGAAGCTCTTCTTGAAGCTTTCTTT.

This clonotype was detected many times. The gene calls are TRBV6-1 and TRBJ2-1; 7 bases agree with TRBD2. CDR1 and CDR2 from the germline V gene are MNHNS and SASEGT. Trimming took 0 bases from V and 9 from J; bases not matched to a gene: 5. This CDR3 contains 14 residues. The chain's CDR3 is CASSEAGRAGEQFF. CDR3 nucleotide sequence: TGTGCCAGCAGTGAAGCTGGGAGGGCAGGTGAGCAGTTCTTC.

This clonotype was recorded only once. The V gene is TRBV10-1, the J gene TRBJ1-6; 7 nucleotides match TRBD1. CDR1 WNHNN and CDR2 SYGVQD come from the germline V gene (reference sequence). V gave up 7 bases and J gave up 5 bases; unmatched junction bases: 5. There are 14 residues in the CDR3. In DNA form, the CDR3 reads TGCGCCAGCAATTCGGGACAGAATAATTCACCCCTCCACTTT. Residues: CASNSGQNNSPLHF.

The chain couples TRBV20-1 to TRBJ2-3; D is possibly TRBD1 or TRBD2 (5 bases each). The V gene's germline CDR1 is DFQATT and CDR2 SNEGSKA (reference sequence). Between the trimmed V and J ends, which lost 5 bases and 3 bases, there was a span of 15 bases. The CDR3 is 14 amino acids. The chain's CDR3 is CSARIAGGTDTQYF. In DNA, the CDR3 is TGCAGTGCTCGTATAGCTGGGGGAACAGATACGCAGTATTTT.

A remark on this clonotype: An end of the junction differs from the germline gene, which may be a read error. The V call is TRBV5-4, the J call TRBJ2-7, with D possibly matching TRBD2 (6 bases). CDR1 is SGHNT and CDR2 is YYREEE in the germline V gene (reference sequence). This CDR3 region has 15 residues. CDR3 DNA sequence: TGTGCCAGCAGCGCGACGGGACGGGGGACCTACGAGCAGTGCTTC. This gives the protein CASSATGRGTYEQCF.

The chain links TRBV20-1 to TRBJ2-7; 11 bases match TRBD2. The CDR3 has 17 residues. The ends lost 0 bases at V and 2 bases at J; junction bases unmatched: 9. Germline CDR1 and CDR2: DFQATT and SNEGSKA (reference sequence). CDR3 protein: CSAREGQGSGGAYEQYF. In DNA form, the CDR3 reads TGCAGTGCTAGAGAAGGCCAAGGTAGCGGGGGGGCCTACGAGCAGTACTTC.

This clonotype came up once. The chain carries TRBV6-1 and TRBJ2-7; D ambiguous. The V gene lost 6 bases and the J gene lost 6 bases, with 15 bases spanning the gap. Germline values: CDR1 MNHNS, CDR2 SASEGT. The CDR3 spans 13 residues. CDR3 in amino acids: CASRSGSVSEQYF. For the CDR3, the DNA is TGTGCCAGCAGATCCGGGTCCGTCTCCGAGCAGTACTTC.